One sample yielded the 24 T cell receptor beta chains listed below, sequenced in a study of blood T cell repertoires in COVID-19. The method was immunoSEQ multiplex PCR; TCRdb's version includes in-frame clones alone and lacks a portion of them. Of 250,000 or so clones in the sample, approximately 87% were seen once. Input material: peripheral blood. The receptors come from a man between 60 and 75 years old with acute or convalescent COVID-19.

This clone was seen more than once but under ten times. The J gene is TRBJ1-1, the V gene TRBV9; TRBD1 is a possible D gene (5 bases). The V end lost 0 bases, the J end lost 5 bases, and 20 bases lay between the germline ends. Germline values: CDR1 SGDLS, CDR2 YYNGEE. This CDR3 region has 17 residues. CDR3 sequence: CASSVGGQAFPGTEAFF. The CDR3 DNA reads as TGTGCCAGCAGCGTAGGCGGTCAGGCCTTCCCAGGGACTGAAGCTTTCTTT.

The chain is built from TRBV7-2 and TRBJ2-7, with 8 bases that match TRBD2. This CDR3 is built from 17 residues. The V and J ends lost 2 bases and 6 bases, in that order; junction bases with no gene match: 15. In germline, CDR1 is SGHTA, CDR2 FQGNSA. The CDR3 DNA sequence: TGTGCCAGCAGCTTAAGTGTCCGGTTAGCGGGGCTCCCCGAGCAGTACTTC. It translates to CASSLSVRLAGLPEQYF.

The J gene is TRBJ2-2, the V gene TRBV9; D is possibly TRBD1 (6 bases). The CDR3 extends over 15 amino acids. The germline gives CDR1 SGDLS, CDR2 YYNGEE. Trimming cost V 0 bases and J 4 bases, with 10 bases left between them. CDR3 sequence (DNA): TGTGCCAGCAGCGTAGCGGGACAATCCACCGGGGAGCTGTTTTTT. This translates into CASSVAGQSTGELFF.

For the CDR3, the DNA is TGTGCCAGCGGGCGGGGTTTGAATTCACCCCTCCACTTT. Translation: CASGRGLNSPLHF. The chain is built from TRBV6-5 and TRBJ1-6, with D unclear. The CDR3 spans 13 residues. Germline-derived CDR1 and CDR2 are MNHEY and SVGAGI. The V and J ends lost 8 bases and 7 bases respectively, with 12 bases between them.

This clone appeared a few times. The chain links TRBV7-9 to TRBJ1-5, with 7 positions matching TRBD1. The CDR3 is 15 residues long. The germline V gene encodes CDR1 SEHNR and CDR2 FQNEAQ (reference sequence). V lost 0 bases to trimming and J lost 4 bases; unmatched junction nucleotides: 3. CDR3 DNA: TGTGCCAGCAGCTTAGCGGCAGGGGGAAATCAGCCCCAGCATTTT. It is translated as CASSLAAGGNQPQHF.

The chain links TRBV28 to TRBJ2-5; 8 nucleotides line up with TRBD2. Germline assignment: CDR1 MDHEN and CDR2 SYDVKM. The CDR3 consists of 14 residues. V was clipped by 5 bases and J by 5 bases; unmatched bases: 7. The CDR3 loop is CASSSGLAGETQYF. In DNA, the CDR3 is TGTGCCAGCAGTAGTGGACTAGCCGGTGAGACCCAGTACTTC.

This rearrangement joins TRBV12-3 or TRBV12-4 to TRBJ1-2; D is ambiguous. Trimming cost V 1 base and J 4 bases, with 7 bases left between them. The CDR3 consists of 13 residues. DNA for the CDR3: TGTGCCAGCAGTTTAGGGAGGGTCTATGGCTACACCTTC. It yields the protein CASSLGRVYGYTF.

A single count supports this clone. The V gene is TRBV2, the J gene TRBJ1-6; a possible D gene is TRBD1 (6 bases). The germline V gene encodes CDR1 SNHLY and CDR2 FYNNEI. There are 15 residues in the CDR3. With 5 bases removed from V and 10 bases from J, the gap between germline ends came to 18 bases. This CDR3 reads CASSPRGGFGSPLHF. The CDR3 coding sequence is TGTGCCAGCAGTCCGAGAGGGGGATTTGGGTCACCCCTCCACTTT.

V gene TRBV2 combines with J gene TRBJ2-7; 9 bases line up with TRBD2. The V and J ends lost 7 bases and 2 bases, in that order; junction bases with no gene match: 21. The germline V gene encodes CDR1 SNHLY and CDR2 FYNNEI. CDR3 length: 19 residues. CDR3 sequence reads: CASMPWYGATSGTTYEQYF. The CDR3 nucleotides are TGTGCCAGCATGCCGTGGTATGGAGCGACTAGCGGAACTACCTACGAGCAGTACTTC.

This chain joins TRBV11-2 and TRBJ2-7; a weak D match, TRBD1 (6 bases). The V gene lost 4 bases and the J gene lost 6 bases, with 16 bases spanning the gap. The CDR3 is made up of 14 amino acids. The germline V gene encodes CDR1 SGHAT and CDR2 FQNNGV. CDR3 nucleotide sequence: TGTGCCAGCAGCTACAACAGGGCGGAAGGCGAGCAGTACTTC. It translates to CASSYNRAEGEQYF.

The V call is TRBV3-1 (or the pseudogene TRBV3-2), the J call TRBJ2-5, with D uncertain. The CDR3 spans 16 residues. The ends were cut back, 0 bases at V and 4 bases at J, with 15 bases in the middle. Germline values: CDR1 LGHDT, CDR2 YNNKEL (reference sequence). The DNA of the CDR3 is TGTGCCAGCAGCCAAGATTGGGCCAGCCTACCAGAGACCCAGTACTTC. Translation: CASSQDWASLPETQYF.

This clone was found many times. The chain joins TRBV6-2 or TRBV6-3 to TRBJ1-5, with D unresolved. CDR1 and CDR2 from the germline V gene are MNHEY and SVGEGT. The length of the CDR3 is 13 residues. Trimming took 4 bases from V and 4 from J, leaving 8 bases between them. CDR3 amino acids: CASSWARNQPQHF. CDR3 bases: TGTGCCAGCAGTTGGGCCCGGAATCAGCCCCAGCATTTT.

This clone was counted a single time. The J gene is TRBJ1-1, the V gene TRBV28, with D possibly being TRBD1 (6 bases). From germline, CDR1 is MDHEN and CDR2 SYDVKM. V shed 7 bases and J shed 0 bases, with 15 bases lying between them. This CDR3 has 15 amino acids. The DNA for the CDR3 is TGTGCCAGCACATGGACAGCCCTCATGAACACTGAAGCTTTCTTT. Protein sequence: CASTWTALMNTEAFF.

V gene TRBV7-6 combines with J gene TRBJ2-3, with TRBD2 as a possible D gene (5 bases). Trimming removed 3 bases at V and 0 bases at J, with 10 bases between. The CDR3 extends over 15 amino acids. CDR1 is SGHVS, CDR2 FNYEAQ, per germline. The CDR3 protein is CASSLIGGSTDTQYF. The CDR3 DNA reads as TGTGCCAGCAGCTTGATAGGCGGGAGCACAGATACGCAGTATTTT.

This clone came up a few times. The chain couples TRBV7-9 to TRBJ2-5; 8 bases are shared with TRBD2. From germline, CDR1 is SEHNR and CDR2 FQNEAQ (reference sequence). This CDR3 contains 16 residues. V shed 5 bases, J shed 0 bases, and the junction held 8 bases outside the gene matches. The DNA for the CDR3 is TGTGCCAGCAGCCAGGACCAACTAGCGGACCAAGAGACCCAGTACTTC. Translation gives CASSQDQLADQETQYF.

This chain joins TRBV4-3 and TRBJ1-3, with D possibly TRBD1 on 6 matching bases. There are 16 residues in the CDR3. Germline assignment: CDR1 LGHNA and CDR2 YSLEER. Trimming took 0 bases from V and 2 from J, leaving 11 bases between them. This CDR3 is CASSQDISGAGNTIYF. Here the CDR3 DNA reads TGCGCCAGCAGCCAAGATATTTCAGGGGCTGGAAACACCATATATTTT.

This sequence joins TRBV30 and TRBJ1-1; 11 bases fit TRBD1. Germline V gene lookup returns CDR1 GTSNPN and CDR2 SVGIG (reference sequence). The ends lost 3 bases at V and 3 bases at J; junction bases unmatched: 3. CDR3 length equals 14 residues. The CDR3 DNA reads as TGTGCCTGGAGCACGGGACAGGGGGACACTGAAGCTTTCTTT. As protein: CAWSTGQGDTEAFF.

The genes are TRBV5-4 and TRBJ1-5, with 7 bases aligning to TRBD1. Germline CDR1 SGHNT, CDR2 YYREEE (reference sequence). The CDR3 covers 13 residues. Trimming removed 8 bases from V and 6 bases from J; junction bases left unmatched: 8. CDR3 residues: CASSTGVRQPQHF. The DNA of the CDR3 is TGTGCCAGTTCTACAGGGGTTCGTCAGCCCCAGCATTTT.

The chain employs TRBV9 and TRBJ2-1, with unresolved D. The CDR3 covers 16 residues. The germline gives CDR1 SGDLS, CDR2 YYNGEE. Trimming shortened V by 0 bases and J by 7 bases, and 17 bases separated the two germline ends. The CDR3 here is CASSVAPRSFGNEQFF. DNA for the CDR3: TGTGCCAGCAGCGTAGCTCCACGGTCATTCGGGAATGAGCAGTTCTTC.

The rearrangement joins TRBV6-1 to TRBJ2-5; no firm D call. There are 14 residues in the CDR3. V dropped 3 bases and J dropped 1 base, with 9 bases sitting between them. Germline V gene lookup returns CDR1 MNHNS and CDR2 SASEGT. The CDR3 nucleotides are TGTGCCAGCAGTGAGGCTAGTTCCCAAGAGACCCAGTACTTC. This translates into CASSEASSQETQYF.

The gene calls are TRBV14 and TRBJ1-1, with no clear D. This CDR3 is built from 13 residues. V lost 0 bases, J lost 5 bases, and 7 bases lay in between. Germline CDR1 SGHDN, CDR2 FVKESK. The CDR3 DNA sequence: TGTGCCAGCAGCCAAGAGCTAAGTACTGAAGCTTTCTTT. Translation: CASSQELSTEAFF.

The rearrangement uses TRBV3-1 (or the pseudogene TRBV3-2) and TRBJ1-5; tentatively, D is TRBD1 (6 bases). The CDR3 spans 18 residues. The V gene lost 3 bases and the J gene lost 7 bases, with 25 bases spanning the gap. Germline V gene data show CDR1 as LGHDT and CDR2 as YNNKEL (reference sequence). The CDR3 DNA follows: TGTGCCAGCAGCCAGAGGAGTCGGGGGGCAGGGGCAGGACAGCCCCAGCATTTT. It translates to CASSQRSRGAGAGQPQHF.

The V gene is TRBV27, the J gene TRBJ2-4; no reliable D call. The CDR3 contains 17 residues. Trimming cost V 4 bases and J 2 bases, with 18 bases left between them. Per the germline V gene, CDR1 is MNHEY and CDR2 is SMNVEV (reference sequence). In DNA form, the CDR3 reads TGTGCCAGCAGTTCGCTTTTGGCGGTGGAAACCAAAAACATTCAGTACTTC. This codes for CASSSLLAVETKNIQYF.

The V gene is TRBV28, the J gene TRBJ1-5, with D unresolved. Germline V gene lookup returns CDR1 MDHEN and CDR2 SYDVKM. Trimming pared 7 bases from V and 4 bases from J, leaving 11 bases between. CDR3 size: 13 residues. CDR3 nucleotides: TGTGCCAGCACCCCCCGGGAGAATCAGCCCCAGCATTTT. As protein: CASTPRENQPQHF.